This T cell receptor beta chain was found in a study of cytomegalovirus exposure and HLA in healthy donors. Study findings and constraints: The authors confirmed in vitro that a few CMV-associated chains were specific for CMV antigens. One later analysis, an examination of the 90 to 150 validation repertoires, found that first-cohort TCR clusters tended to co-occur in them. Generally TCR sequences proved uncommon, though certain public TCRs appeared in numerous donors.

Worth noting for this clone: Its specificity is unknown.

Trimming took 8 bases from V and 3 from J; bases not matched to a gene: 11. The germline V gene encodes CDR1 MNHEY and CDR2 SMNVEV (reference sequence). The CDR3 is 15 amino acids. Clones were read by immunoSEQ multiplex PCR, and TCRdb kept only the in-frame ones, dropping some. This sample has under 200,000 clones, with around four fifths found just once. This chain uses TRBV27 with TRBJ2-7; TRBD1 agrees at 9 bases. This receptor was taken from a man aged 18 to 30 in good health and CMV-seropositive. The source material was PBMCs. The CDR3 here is CASGPGTGQGYEQYF. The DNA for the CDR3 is TGTGCCAGCGGGCCAGGGACAGGGCAAGGCTACGAGCAGTACTTC.